The 9 T cell receptor beta chains in this list originate from one sample, sequenced in a study of blood T cells in healthy people across ages (dated by TCRdb to between 2014 and 2016). Library preparation employed 5' RACE. Sequenced on an Illumina HiSeq 2500. A second PCR of about 6 to 12 cycles was run with a J-beta primer mix and a sample-barcoded 5' primer. TCRdb passed the public sequencing reads through fastp at Q25 and MiXCR, retaining productive beta sequences. Entries are consolidated by CDR3 protein sequence, retaining the most common genes and DNA. The sample table records 500,000 to 550,000 distinct CDR3 sequences; less than 25% of these occur just once. The ten largest clones represent under 9% of the sample. These data are also associated with another study on T cells of mothers and their children.

The specimen was blood. The receptors originated from a boy aged 5 to 17 in good health.

The chain employs TRBV7-6 and TRBJ2-7; 9 bases map to TRBD1. With V trimmed by 5 bases and J by 5 bases, 22 bases remained unmatched. Germline CDR1 reads SGHVS; CDR2 reads FNYEAQ. This CDR3 is 19 amino acids long. CDR3 DNA sequence: TGTGCCAGCAGCCTATCGCAAGCGGATATTTGGGACAGGGTCCACGAGCAGTACTTC. Protein sequence: CASSLSQADIWDRVHEQYF.

This clonotype was seen repeatedly, ten times or more. This chain joins TRBV4-3 and TRBJ2-1; weak D call: TRBD2 (5 bases). Germline values: CDR1 LGHNA, CDR2 YSLEER. V shed 0 bases and J shed 2 bases, with 8 bases lying between them. CDR3 size: 15 residues. In DNA, the CDR3 is TGCGCCAGCAGCCAAGATTCGGGGACCTACAATGAGCAGTTCTTC. Its protein product is CASSQDSGTYNEQFF.

There are many counts of this clonotype. J is TRBJ2-5 and V is TRBV6-1; 15 nucleotides agree with TRBD2. V lost 6 bases to trimming and J lost 4 bases; unmatched junction nucleotides: 6. From germline, CDR1 is MNHNS and CDR2 SASEGT. This CDR3 has 16 amino acids. The CDR3 nucleotides read TGTGCCAGCAGCCCCGGGACTAGCGGGAGGAGAGAGACCCAGTACTTC. It translates to CASSPGTSGRRETQYF.

This clonotype appeared many times. CDR3 sequence: CASSLGTGLHGGGSYNEQFF. For the CDR3, the DNA is TGTGCCAGCAGCTTGGGTACGGGGCTACATGGGGGGGGCTCGTACAATGAGCAGTTCTTC. The chain links TRBV7-3 to TRBJ2-1; weak D call: TRBD2 (7 bases). V was pared by 3 bases and J by 4 bases, with 28 bases between. Germline CDR1 SGHTA, CDR2 FQGTGA. This CDR3 has 20 residues. Using reference TRBV7-3 and TRBJ2-1 for the parts outside the CDR3, the full variable domain is GAGVSQTPSNKVTEKGKYVELRCDPISGHTALYWYRQSLGQGPEFLIYFQGTGAADDSGLPNDRFFAVRPEGSVSTLKIQRTERGDSAVYLCASSLGTGLHGGGSYNEQFFGPGTRLTVL.

This chain links TRBV29-1 with TRBJ1-2, with no clear D. The CDR3 consists of 13 residues. Germline lookup yields CDR1 SQVTM and CDR2 ANQGSEA. Trimming cost V 3 bases and J 3 bases, with 11 bases left between them. The CDR3 is CSVDLRTDYGYTF. In DNA form, the CDR3 reads TGCAGCGTTGATTTACGGACGGACTATGGCTACACCTTC.

This clonotype was counted between two and nine times. The chain has TRBV9 and TRBJ2-4; no clear D gene. CDR1 is SGDLS and CDR2 is YYNGEE in the germline V gene. Between the trimmed V and J ends, which lost 0 bases and 5 bases, there was a span of 15 bases. This CDR3 is built from 16 residues. This CDR3 is CASSVGLLGEENIQYF. The CDR3 nucleotides read TGTGCCAGCAGCGTAGGTTTATTGGGCGAAGAAAACATTCAGTACTTC. Full variable domain (outside the CDR3, taken from reference TRBV9 and TRBJ2-4): DSGVTQTPKHLITATGQRVTLRCSPRSGDLSVYWYQQSLDQGLQFLIQYYNGEERAKGNILERFSAQQFPDLHSELNLSSLELGDSALYFCASSVGLLGEENIQYFGAGTRLSVL.

This chain uses TRBV12-3 or TRBV12-4 with TRBJ1-5; 10 bases fit TRBD1. V dropped 3 bases and J dropped 7; count of bases not matched to a gene: 3. CDR3 length: 14 amino acids. CDR3 in DNA: TGTGCCAGCAGTTTCCAGGGACAGGGGCAGCCCCAGCATTTT. It translates to CASSFQGQGQPQHF.

CDR3 nucleotides: TGTGCCAGCAGCTTAATTCCGGGGGGGACTCGGGATGAGCAGTTCTTC. Encoded protein: CASSLIPGGTRDEQFF. J is TRBJ2-1 and V is TRBV7-2; 8 bases align to TRBD2. The CDR3 extends over 16 amino acids. CDR1 and CDR2 from the germline V gene are SGHTA and FQGNSA. With V trimmed by 2 bases and J by 8 bases, 11 bases remained unmatched. Looking up the rest from reference TRBV7-2 and TRBJ2-1 gives the full variable domain: GAGVSQSPSNKVTEKGKDVELRCDPISGHTALYWYRQSLGQGLEFLIYFQGNSAPDKSGLPSDRFSAERTGGSVSTLTIQRTQQEDSAVYLCASSLIPGGTRDEQFFGPGTRLTVL.

Worth noting for this clonotype: It is likely a read error, because the conserved phenylalanine at the end of the CDR3 is missing. The chain carries TRBV28 and TRBJ2-7; D might be TRBD1 (5 bases). V lost 8 bases to trimming and J lost 5 bases, with 19 bases between them. Germline CDR1 and CDR2: MDHEN and SYDVKM. This CDR3 contains 14 residues. The CDR3 region has the DNA TGTGCCAGCCAAAGGTCCAGGGATGGGGACGAGCAGTACCTC. Translation gives CASQRSRDGDEQYL.